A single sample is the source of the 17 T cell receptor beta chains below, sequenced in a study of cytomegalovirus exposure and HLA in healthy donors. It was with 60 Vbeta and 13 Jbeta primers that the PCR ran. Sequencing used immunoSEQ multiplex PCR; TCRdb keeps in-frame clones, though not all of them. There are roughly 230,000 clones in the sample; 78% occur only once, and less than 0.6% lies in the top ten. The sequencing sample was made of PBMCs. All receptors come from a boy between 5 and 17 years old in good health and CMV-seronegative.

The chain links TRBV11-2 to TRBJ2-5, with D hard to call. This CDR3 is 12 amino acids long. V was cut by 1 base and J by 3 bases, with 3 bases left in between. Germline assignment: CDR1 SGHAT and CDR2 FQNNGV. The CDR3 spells CASSLVEETQYF. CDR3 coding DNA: TGTGCCAGCAGCTTAGTAGAAGAGACCCAGTACTTC.

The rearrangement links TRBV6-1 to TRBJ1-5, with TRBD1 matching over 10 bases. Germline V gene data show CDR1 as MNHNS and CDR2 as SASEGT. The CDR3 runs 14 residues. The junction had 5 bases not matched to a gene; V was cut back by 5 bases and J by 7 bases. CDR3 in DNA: TGTGCCAGCAGTACGACAGGGGGCGGCCAGCCCCAGCATTTT. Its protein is CASSTTGGGQPQHF.

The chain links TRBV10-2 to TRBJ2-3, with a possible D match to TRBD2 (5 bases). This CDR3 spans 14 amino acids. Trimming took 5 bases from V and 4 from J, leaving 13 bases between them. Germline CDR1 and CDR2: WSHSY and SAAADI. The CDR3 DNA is TGCGCCAGCAGTCAAAGGTTAGCGTCAGATACGCAGTATTTT. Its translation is CASSQRLASDTQYF.

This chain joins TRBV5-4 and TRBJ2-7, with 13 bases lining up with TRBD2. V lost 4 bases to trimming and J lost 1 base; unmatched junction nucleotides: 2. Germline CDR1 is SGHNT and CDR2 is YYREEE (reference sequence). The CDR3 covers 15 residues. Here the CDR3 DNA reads TGTGCCAGCAGCCGGACTAGCGGGGGATCCTACGAGCAGTACTTC. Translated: CASSRTSGGSYEQYF.

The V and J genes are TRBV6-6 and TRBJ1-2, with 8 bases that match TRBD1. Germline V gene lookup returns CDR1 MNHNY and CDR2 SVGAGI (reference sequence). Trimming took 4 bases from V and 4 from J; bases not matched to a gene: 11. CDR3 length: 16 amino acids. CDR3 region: CASSSGQGITIYGYTF. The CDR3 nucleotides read TGTGCCAGCAGTTCCGGACAGGGAATCACCATCTATGGCTACACCTTC.

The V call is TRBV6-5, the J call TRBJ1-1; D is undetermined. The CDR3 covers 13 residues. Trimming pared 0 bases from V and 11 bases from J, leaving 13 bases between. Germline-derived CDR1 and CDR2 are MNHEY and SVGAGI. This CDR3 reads CASSYSSEALAFF. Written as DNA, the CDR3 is TGTGCCAGCAGTTACTCATCTGAGGCGTTGGCTTTCTTT.

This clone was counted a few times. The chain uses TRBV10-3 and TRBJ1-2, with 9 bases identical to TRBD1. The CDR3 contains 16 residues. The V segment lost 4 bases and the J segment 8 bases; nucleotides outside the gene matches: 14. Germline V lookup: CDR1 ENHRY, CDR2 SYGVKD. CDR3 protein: CAISGTTGTGSGGYTF. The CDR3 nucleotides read TGTGCCATCAGTGGGACAACCGGGACAGGGTCTGGCGGCTACACCTTC.

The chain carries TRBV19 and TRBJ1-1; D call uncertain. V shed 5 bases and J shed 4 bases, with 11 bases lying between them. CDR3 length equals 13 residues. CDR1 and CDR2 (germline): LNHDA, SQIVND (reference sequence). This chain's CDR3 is CASSREVFTEAFF. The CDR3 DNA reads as TGTGCCAGTAGTCGGGAAGTCTTCACTGAAGCTTTCTTT.

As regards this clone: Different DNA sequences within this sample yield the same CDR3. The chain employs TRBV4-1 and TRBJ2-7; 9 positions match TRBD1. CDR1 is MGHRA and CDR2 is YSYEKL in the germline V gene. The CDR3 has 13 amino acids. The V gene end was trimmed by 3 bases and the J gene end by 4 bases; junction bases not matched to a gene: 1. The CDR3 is CASSQDRGYEQYF. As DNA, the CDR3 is TGCGCCAGCAGCCAGGACAGGGGTTACGAGCAGTACTTC.

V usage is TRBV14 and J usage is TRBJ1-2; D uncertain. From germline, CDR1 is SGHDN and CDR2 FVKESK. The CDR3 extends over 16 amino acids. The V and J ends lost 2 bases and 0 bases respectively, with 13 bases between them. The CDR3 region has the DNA TGTGCCAGCAGCCAAAGAGGTACGGTAGCTAACTATGGCTACACCTTC. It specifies CASSQRGTVANYGYTF.

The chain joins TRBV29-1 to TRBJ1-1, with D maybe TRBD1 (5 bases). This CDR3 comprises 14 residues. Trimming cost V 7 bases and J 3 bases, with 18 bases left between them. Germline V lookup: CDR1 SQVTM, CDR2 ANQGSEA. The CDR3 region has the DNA TGCAGCGGGGACCGGGGTAGGAGGGACACTGAAGCTTTCTTT. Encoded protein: CSGDRGRRDTEAFF.

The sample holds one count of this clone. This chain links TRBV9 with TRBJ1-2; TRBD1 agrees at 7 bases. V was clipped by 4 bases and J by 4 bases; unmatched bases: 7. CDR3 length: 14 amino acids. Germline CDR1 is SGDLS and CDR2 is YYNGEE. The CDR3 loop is CASSTGQAAYGYTF. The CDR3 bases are TGTGCCAGCAGCACCGGACAGGCTGCCTATGGCTACACCTTC. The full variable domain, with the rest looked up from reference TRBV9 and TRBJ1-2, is DSGVTQTPKHLITATGQRVTLRCSPRSGDLSVYWYQQSLDQGLQFLIQYYNGEERAKGNILERFSAQQFPDLHSELNLSSLELGDSALYFCASSTGQAAYGYTFGSGTRLTVV.

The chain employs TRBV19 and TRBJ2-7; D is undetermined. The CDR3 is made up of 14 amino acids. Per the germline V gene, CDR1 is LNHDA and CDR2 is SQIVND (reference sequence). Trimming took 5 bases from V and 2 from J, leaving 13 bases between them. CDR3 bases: TGTGCCAGTAGTGCCGGAAGGCTAGCCTACGAGCAGTACTTC. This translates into CASSAGRLAYEQYF. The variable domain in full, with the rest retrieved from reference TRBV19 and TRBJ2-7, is DGGITQSPKYLFRKEGQNVTLSCEQNLNHDAMYWYRQDPGQGLRLIYYSQIVNDFQKGDIAEGYSVSREKKESFPLTVTSAQKNPTAFYLCASSAGRLAYEQYFGPGTRLTVT.

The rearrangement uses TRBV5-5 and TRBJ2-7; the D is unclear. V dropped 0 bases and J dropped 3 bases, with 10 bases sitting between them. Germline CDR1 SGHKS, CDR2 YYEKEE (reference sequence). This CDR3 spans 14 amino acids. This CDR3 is CASSLAYSLYEQYF. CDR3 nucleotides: TGTGCCAGCAGCTTGGCCTACTCGCTCTACGAGCAGTACTTC.

The CDR3 reads CASSPLTGFANYGYTF. CDR3 DNA sequence: TGTGCCAGCAGCCCACTAACAGGGTTCGCTAACTATGGCTACACCTTC. This chain links TRBV7-9 with TRBJ1-2; possible D gene TRBD1, 6 bases. V lost 5 bases, J lost 0 bases, and 16 bases lay in between. The CDR3 spans 16 residues. In germline, CDR1 is SEHNR, CDR2 FQNEAQ (reference sequence).

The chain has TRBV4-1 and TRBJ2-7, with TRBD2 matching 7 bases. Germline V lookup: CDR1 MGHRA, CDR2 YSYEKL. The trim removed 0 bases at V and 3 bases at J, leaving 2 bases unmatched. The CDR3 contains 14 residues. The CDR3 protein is CASSQEGGYYEQYF. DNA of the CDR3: TGCGCCAGCAGCCAAGAGGGGGGGTACTACGAGCAGTACTTC.

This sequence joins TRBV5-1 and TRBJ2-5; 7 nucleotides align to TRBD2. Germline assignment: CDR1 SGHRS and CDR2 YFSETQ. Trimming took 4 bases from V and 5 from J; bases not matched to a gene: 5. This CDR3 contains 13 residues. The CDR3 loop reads CASSNSGRETQYF. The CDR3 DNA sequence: TGCGCCAGCAGCAATAGCGGGCGGGAGACCCAGTACTTC.